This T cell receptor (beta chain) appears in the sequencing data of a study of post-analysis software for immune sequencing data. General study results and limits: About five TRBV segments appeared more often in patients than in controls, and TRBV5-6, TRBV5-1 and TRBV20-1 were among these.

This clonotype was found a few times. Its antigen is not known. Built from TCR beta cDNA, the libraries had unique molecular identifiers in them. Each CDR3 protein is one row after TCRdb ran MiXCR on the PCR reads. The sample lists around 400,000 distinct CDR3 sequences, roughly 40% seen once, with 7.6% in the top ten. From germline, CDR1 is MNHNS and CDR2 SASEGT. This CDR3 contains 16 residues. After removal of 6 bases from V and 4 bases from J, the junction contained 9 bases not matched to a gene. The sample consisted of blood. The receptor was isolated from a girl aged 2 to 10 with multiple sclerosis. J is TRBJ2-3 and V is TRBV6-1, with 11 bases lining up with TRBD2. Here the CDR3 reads CASSEQPGLAADTQYF. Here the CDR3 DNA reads TGTGCCAGCAGCGAACAACCGGGACTAGCGGCAGATACGCAGTATTTT.